This T cell receptor (beta chain) derives from a study of cytomegalovirus exposure and HLA in healthy donors. Study findings and constraints: Prediction of most subjects' HLA-A and HLA-B alleles by TCR beta sequences was reportedly accurate. Investigators reported some 150 TCR beta chains as tied to cytomegalovirus. A prior analysis recorded that most TCR beta V segments were productive about 87% or about 30% of the time. More clonal expansion characterized HLA-associated TCR beta chains than equally common others in a later analysis.

Comments on this clone: The target antigen is unknown.

The PCR made use of 60 Vbeta and 13 Jbeta primers. Method: immunoSEQ multiplex PCR; TCRdb's copy keeps in-frame clones and lacks some. The table lists around 140,000 clones, about 76% of them singletons. There are 14 residues in the CDR3. V was shortened by 4 bases and J by 7 bases, with 14 bases between the two germline ends. Germline assignment: CDR1 SGHNT and CDR2 YYREEE (reference sequence). Sequenced input: PBMCs. This clonotype was obtained from a woman aged 40 to 50 in good health and CMV-seronegative. The chain combines TRBV5-4 with TRBJ1-4; D may be TRBD1 (5 bases). This chain's CDR3 is CASSEKGSGEKLFF. For the CDR3, the DNA is TGTGCCAGCAGCGAGAAGGGGTCTGGTGAAAAACTGTTTTTT.